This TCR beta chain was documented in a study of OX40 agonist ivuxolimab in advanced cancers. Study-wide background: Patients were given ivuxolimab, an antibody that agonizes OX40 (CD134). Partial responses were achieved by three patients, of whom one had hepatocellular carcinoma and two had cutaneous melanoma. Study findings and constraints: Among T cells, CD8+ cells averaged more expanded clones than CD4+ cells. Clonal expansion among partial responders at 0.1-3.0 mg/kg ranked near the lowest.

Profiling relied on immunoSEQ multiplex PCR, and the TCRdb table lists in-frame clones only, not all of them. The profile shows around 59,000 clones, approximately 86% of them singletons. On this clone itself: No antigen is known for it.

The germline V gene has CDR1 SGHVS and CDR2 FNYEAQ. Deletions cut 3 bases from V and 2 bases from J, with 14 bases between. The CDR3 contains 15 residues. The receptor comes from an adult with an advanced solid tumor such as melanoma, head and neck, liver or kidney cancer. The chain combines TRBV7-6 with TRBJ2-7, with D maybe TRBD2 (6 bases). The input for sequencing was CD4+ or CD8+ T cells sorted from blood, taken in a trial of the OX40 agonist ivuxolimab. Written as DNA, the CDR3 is TGTGCCAGCAGCTTTGGCAGGACTACCGCCTACGAGCAGTACTTC. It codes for CASSFGRTTAYEQYF.